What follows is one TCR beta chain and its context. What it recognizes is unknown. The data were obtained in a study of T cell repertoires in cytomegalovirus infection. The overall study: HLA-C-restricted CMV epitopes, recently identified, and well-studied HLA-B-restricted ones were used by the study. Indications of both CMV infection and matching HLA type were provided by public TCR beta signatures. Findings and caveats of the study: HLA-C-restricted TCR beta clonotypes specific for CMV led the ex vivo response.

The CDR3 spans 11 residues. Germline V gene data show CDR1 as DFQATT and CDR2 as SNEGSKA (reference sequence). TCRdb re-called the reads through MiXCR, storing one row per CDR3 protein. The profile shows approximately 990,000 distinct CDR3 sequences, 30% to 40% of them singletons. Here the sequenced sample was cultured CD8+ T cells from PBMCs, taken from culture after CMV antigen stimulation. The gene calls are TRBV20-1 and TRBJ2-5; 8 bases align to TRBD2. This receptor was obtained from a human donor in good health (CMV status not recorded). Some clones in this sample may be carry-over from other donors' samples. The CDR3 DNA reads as TGCAGCGCCGGGGGGGGTGAGACCCAGTACTTC. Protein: CSAGGGETQYF.